Below, 24 T cell receptor beta chains from the same sample are listed, as sequenced in a study of cytomegalovirus exposure and HLA in healthy donors. Researchers ran the PCR with 60 Vbeta and 13 Jbeta primers. TCRdb keeps only in-frame clones here, not all; method: immunoSEQ multiplex PCR. The sample records some 250,000 clones, over 80% being singletons. The specimen sequenced was PBMCs. The receptors originated from a woman between 40 and 50 years old in good health and CMV-seropositive.

This chain uses TRBV28 with TRBJ1-2; no definite D call. The length of the CDR3 is 15 residues. Trimming stripped 2 bases from V and 3 bases from J, with 13 bases between. CDR1 MDHEN and CDR2 SYDVKM come from the germline V gene. CDR3 bases: TGTGCCAGCAGTTTAGTAGAGTCCCCCCACTATGGCTACACCTTC. Protein sequence: CASSLVESPHYGYTF.

Concerning this clone: Other DNA sequences in the sample encode the same CDR3. This chain joins TRBV30 and TRBJ2-1; 7 bases map to TRBD1. CDR3 length: 12 residues. Losses at the gene ends were 1 base for V and 7 bases for J; bases not matched to a gene: 1. CDR1 is GTSNPN and CDR2 is SVGIG in the germline V gene (reference sequence). CDR3 DNA sequence: TGTGCCTGGAGTGCCAGGGGGAATGAGCAGTTCTTC. It is translated as CAWSARGNEQFF.

CDR3 nucleotides: TGTGCCAGCCCCGACAGGGGTAACTATGGCTACACCTTC. Translating it yields CASPDRGNYGYTF. This chain uses TRBV2 with TRBJ1-2, with 8 nucleotides matching TRBD1. Germline V gives CDR1 SNHLY, CDR2 FYNNEI. J gave up 1 base and V 8 bases, and 3 bases lay outside the gene matches. The CDR3 has 13 residues.

The chain couples TRBV6-6 to TRBJ2-5, with D maybe TRBD2 (5 bases). The end of the DNA fits TRBJ2-7 better, so the J call may be wrong. CDR3 length: 15 residues. The germline V gene has CDR1 MNHNY and CDR2 SVGAGI (reference sequence). Written as DNA, the CDR3 is TGTGCCAGCAGTCTCCCCCCTGGGAGCTCCTACGAGCAGTACTTC. Protein product: CASSLPPGSSYEQYF.

The V call is TRBV6-5, the J call TRBJ1-1, with D unresolved. The CDR3 extends over 14 amino acids. CDR1 is MNHEY and CDR2 is SVGAGI in the germline V gene. With 5 bases removed from V and 1 base from J, the gap between germline ends came to 11 bases. CDR3 DNA: TGTGCCAGCAGTCCTTCGACGGGGAACACTGAAGCTTTCTTT. Its protein product is CASSPSTGNTEAFF.

J is TRBJ1-1 and V is TRBV18; 7 bases align to TRBD1. The CDR3 loop spans 14 amino acids. Germline CDR1 reads KGHSH; CDR2 reads LQKENI. J lost 6 bases, V lost 5 bases, and 9 bases had no gene match. The chain's CDR3 is CASSSEDRVAEAFF. CDR3 nucleotide sequence: TGTGCCAGCTCATCCGAAGACAGGGTCGCTGAAGCTTTCTTT.

This clone came up a few times. The chain links TRBV7-9 to TRBJ2-7; 11 bases agree with TRBD2. From germline, CDR1 is SEHNR and CDR2 FQNEAQ (reference sequence). With 7 bases clipped from V and 5 bases from J, the junction kept 7 bases outside the gene matches. This CDR3 contains 14 residues. Written as DNA, the CDR3 is TGTGCCAGCACCATACTAGCGGGAGAGGACGAGCAGTACTTC. Its protein is CASTILAGEDEQYF.

This clone was seen just once. The J gene is TRBJ1-2, the V gene TRBV19, with D maybe TRBD1 (5 bases). Trimming cost V 10 bases and J 8 bases, with 23 bases left between them. The germline V gene has CDR1 LNHDA and CDR2 SQIVND (reference sequence). The CDR3 consists of 14 residues. CDR3 DNA sequence: TGTGCCACCAACGGCCGTGGGGCAGAAGTAGGCTACACCTTC. Translating it yields CATNGRGAEVGYTF.

The chain couples TRBV13 to TRBJ2-3; 9 nucleotides match TRBD1. The germline V gene has CDR1 PRHDT and CDR2 FYEKMQ (reference sequence). This CDR3 comprises 16 residues. The junction had 6 bases not matched to a gene; V was cut back by 0 bases and J by 5 bases. The CDR3 loop is CASSLGYRGQIDTQYF. CDR3 bases: TGTGCCAGCAGCTTAGGCTACAGGGGGCAGATAGATACGCAGTATTTT.

The V gene is TRBV30, the J gene TRBJ1-4; the D gene is possibly TRBD1 (5 bases). CDR1 is GTSNPN and CDR2 is SVGIG in the germline V gene (reference sequence). The germline V and J ends were trimmed by 0 bases and 11 bases, with 13 bases remaining between them. CDR3 length: 13 residues. The CDR3 is CAWSVGPGEKLFF. The CDR3 bases are TGTGCCTGGAGTGTCGGCCCGGGGGAGAAACTGTTTTTT.

The J gene is TRBJ2-7, the V gene TRBV6-1, with 13 bases that match TRBD2. The CDR3 loop spans 16 amino acids. The germline V gene has CDR1 MNHNS and CDR2 SASEGT. V lost 4 bases and J lost 6; bases outside the gene matches: 9. The CDR3 loop reads CASSGGGLAGVPEQYF. CDR3 DNA sequence: TGTGCCAGCAGTGGAGGCGGACTAGCGGGAGTACCCGAGCAGTACTTC.

V usage is TRBV4-3 and J usage is TRBJ2-2; TRBD2 matches 9 bases. The V gene end was trimmed by 4 bases and the J gene end by 7 bases; junction bases not matched to a gene: 10. CDR3 length equals 16 residues. Germline V gives CDR1 LGHNA, CDR2 YSLEER. The CDR3 sequence: CASSPRSGGLGGELFF. Written as DNA, the CDR3 is TGCGCCAGCAGCCCGCGGAGCGGGGGGCTGGGCGGGGAGCTGTTTTTT.

Only one count was recorded for this clone. The gene calls are TRBV7-2 and TRBJ2-5; TRBD2 matches 11 bases. This CDR3 spans 16 amino acids. CDR1 is SGHTA, CDR2 FQGNSA, per germline. After removal of 2 bases from V and 5 bases from J, the junction contained 7 bases not matched to a gene. The CDR3 spells CASSLLASGGPETQYF. The DNA for the CDR3 is TGTGCCAGCAGCTTATTGGCTAGCGGGGGGCCGGAGACCCAGTACTTC.

The chain recombines TRBV5-1 with TRBJ2-1; D uncertain. The CDR3 consists of 14 residues. CDR1 and CDR2 from the germline V gene are SGHRS and YFSETQ. The V and J ends lost 0 bases and 4 bases respectively, with 8 bases between them. The CDR3 DNA sequence: TGCGCCAGCAGCTTGGGACTTTCTTACAATGAGCAGTTCTTC. It translates to CASSLGLSYNEQFF.

V gene TRBV13 combines with J gene TRBJ2-7; TRBD1 aligns across 9 bases. Germline-derived CDR1 and CDR2 are PRHDT and FYEKMQ (reference sequence). This CDR3 has 15 amino acids. V lost 2 bases to trimming and J lost 3 bases; unmatched junction nucleotides: 5. CDR3 sequence: CASSLSGQGYYEQYF. The CDR3 DNA is TGTGCCAGCAGCTTAAGTGGACAGGGGTACTACGAGCAGTACTTC.

This chain joins TRBV7-2 and TRBJ1-3; D possibly corresponds to TRBD1 (6 bases). The CDR3 has 17 residues. Germline V gene data show CDR1 as SGHTA and CDR2 as FQGNSA. Trimming removed 4 bases from V and 3 bases from J, with 19 bases in between. In DNA, the CDR3 is TGTGCCAGCAGCTCCGTGCCGGGGGGCCCCTTTGGAAACACCATATATTTT. It encodes CASSSVPGGPFGNTIYF.

The chain couples TRBV19 to TRBJ2-5; TRBD2 aligns across 9 bases. Germline V gene lookup returns CDR1 LNHDA and CDR2 SQIVND (reference sequence). This CDR3 comprises 16 residues. Trimming took 2 bases from V and 6 from J; bases not matched to a gene: 10. The CDR3 DNA reads as TGTGCCAGTAGTATACCGGGCGGGAGGGCCATTAAGACCCAGTACTTC. Amino acid sequence: CASSIPGGRAIKTQYF. Full variable domain (remainder filled in from reference TRBV19 and TRBJ2-5): DGGITQSPKYLFRKEGQNVTLSCEQNLNHDAMYWYRQDPGQGLRLIYYSQIVNDFQKGDIAEGYSVSREKKESFPLTVTSAQKNPTAFYLCASSIPGGRAIKTQYFGPGTRLLVL.

The chain has TRBV28 and TRBJ1-5; the match to TRBD1 covers 10 bases. This CDR3 comprises 11 residues. The germline CDR1 and CDR2 sequences are MDHEN and SYDVKM. CDR3 sequence reads: CAGGQGQPQHF. DNA for the CDR3: TGTGCGGGGGGACAGGGGCAGCCCCAGCATTTT.

The V call is TRBV27, the J call TRBJ1-2; the D is unclear. Germline CDR1 MNHEY, CDR2 SMNVEV (reference sequence). The CDR3 contains 12 residues. V lost 3 bases, J lost 8 bases, and 10 bases lay in between. The CDR3 reads CASSFPGEGYTF. The CDR3, as DNA: TGTGCCAGCAGTTTTCCCGGGGAGGGCTACACCTTC.

The V call is TRBV6-5, the J call TRBJ2-5; TRBD2 aligns across 8 bases. Germline V gene lookup returns CDR1 MNHEY and CDR2 SVGAGI. Trimming removed 0 bases from V and 2 bases from J; junction bases left unmatched: 2. CDR3 length: 15 amino acids. For the CDR3, the DNA is TGTGCCAGCAGTTACTCGGGACTAGGTCAAGAGACCCAGTACTTC. This gives the protein CASSYSGLGQETQYF.

The gene calls are TRBV6-1 and TRBJ2-7; the D gene is possibly TRBD1 (5 bases). Germline V gene sequence: CDR1 MNHNS, CDR2 SASEGT. The length of the CDR3 is 15 residues. V gave up 6 bases and J gave up 1 base, with 16 bases separating them. In DNA, the CDR3 is TGTGCCAGCAGCAGGGATGCGGTCAGATCCTACGAGCAGTACTTC. This gives the protein CASSRDAVRSYEQYF.

This clone was seen once. V and J are TRBV6-5 and TRBJ2-5, with D possibly TRBD2 on 5 matching bases. CDR3 size: 13 residues. The V gene lost 5 bases and the J gene lost 6 bases, with 13 bases spanning the gap. CDR1 is MNHEY, CDR2 SVGAGI, per germline. CDR3 sequence reads: CASSLYRGQTQYF. Written as DNA, the CDR3 is TGTGCCAGCAGTCTCTATCGGGGTCAGACCCAGTACTTC.

This rearrangement joins TRBV9 to TRBJ2-2, with TRBD1 identical over 11 bases. Germline loops: CDR1 SGDLS, CDR2 YYNGEE. The CDR3 has 16 amino acids. V lost 3 bases to trimming and J lost 4 bases; unmatched junction nucleotides: 5. The CDR3 loop reads CASSARDRGGTGELFF. CDR3 in DNA: TGTGCCAGCAGCGCCCGGGACAGGGGGGGCACCGGGGAGCTGTTTTTT.

The V gene is TRBV6-1, the J gene TRBJ2-1; the match to TRBD2 covers 10 bases. Germline CDR1 MNHNS, CDR2 SASEGT. The CDR3 length is 16 residues. V was clipped by 3 bases and J by 4 bases; unmatched bases: 6. The CDR3 loop reads CASSDASGGEYNEQFF. The CDR3 bases are TGTGCCAGCAGTGACGCTAGCGGGGGCGAATACAATGAGCAGTTCTTC.